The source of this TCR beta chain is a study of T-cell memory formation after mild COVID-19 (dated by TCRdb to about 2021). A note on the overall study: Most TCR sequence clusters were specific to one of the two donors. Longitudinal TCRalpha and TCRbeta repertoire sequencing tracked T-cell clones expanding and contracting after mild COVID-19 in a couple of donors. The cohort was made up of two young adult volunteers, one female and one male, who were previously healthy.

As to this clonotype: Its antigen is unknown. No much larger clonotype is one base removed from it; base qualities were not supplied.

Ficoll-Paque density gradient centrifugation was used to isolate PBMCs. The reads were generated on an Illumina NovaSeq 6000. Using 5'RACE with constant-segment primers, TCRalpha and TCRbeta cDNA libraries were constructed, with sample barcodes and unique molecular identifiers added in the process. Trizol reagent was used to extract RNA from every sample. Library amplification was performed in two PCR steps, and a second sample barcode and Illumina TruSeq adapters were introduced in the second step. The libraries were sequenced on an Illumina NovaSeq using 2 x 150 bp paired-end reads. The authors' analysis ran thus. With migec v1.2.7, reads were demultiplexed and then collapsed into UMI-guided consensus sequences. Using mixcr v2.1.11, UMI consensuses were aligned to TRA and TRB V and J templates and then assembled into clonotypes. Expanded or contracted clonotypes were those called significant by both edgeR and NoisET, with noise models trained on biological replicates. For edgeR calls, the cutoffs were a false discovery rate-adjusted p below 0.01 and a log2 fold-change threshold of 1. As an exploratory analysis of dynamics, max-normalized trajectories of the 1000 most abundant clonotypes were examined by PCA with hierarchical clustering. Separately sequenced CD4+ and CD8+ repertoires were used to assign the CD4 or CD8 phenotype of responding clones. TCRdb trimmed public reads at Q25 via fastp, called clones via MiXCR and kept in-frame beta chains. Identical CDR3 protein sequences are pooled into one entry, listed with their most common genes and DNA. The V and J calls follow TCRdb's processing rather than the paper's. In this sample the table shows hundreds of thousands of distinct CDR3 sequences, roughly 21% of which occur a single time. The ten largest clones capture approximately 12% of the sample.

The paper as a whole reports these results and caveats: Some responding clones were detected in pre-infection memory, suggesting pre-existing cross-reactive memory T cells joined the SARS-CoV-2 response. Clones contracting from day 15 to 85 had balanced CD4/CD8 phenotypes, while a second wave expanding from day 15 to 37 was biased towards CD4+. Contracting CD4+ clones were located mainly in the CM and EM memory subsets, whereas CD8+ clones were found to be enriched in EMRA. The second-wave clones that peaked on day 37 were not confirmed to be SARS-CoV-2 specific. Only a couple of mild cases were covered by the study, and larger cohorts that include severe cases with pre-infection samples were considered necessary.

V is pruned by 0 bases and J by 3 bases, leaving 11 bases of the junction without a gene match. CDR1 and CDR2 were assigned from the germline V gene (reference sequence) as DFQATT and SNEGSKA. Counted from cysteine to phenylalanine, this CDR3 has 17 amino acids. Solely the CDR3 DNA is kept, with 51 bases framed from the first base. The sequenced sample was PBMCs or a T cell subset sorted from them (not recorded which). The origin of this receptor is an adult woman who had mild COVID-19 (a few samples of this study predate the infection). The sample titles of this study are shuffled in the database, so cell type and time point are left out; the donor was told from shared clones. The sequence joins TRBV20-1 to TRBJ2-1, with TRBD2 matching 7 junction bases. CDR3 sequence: CSARDQEGGLLYNEQFF. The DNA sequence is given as TGCAGTGCTAGAGATCAGGAGGGAGGGCTTCTCTACAATGAGCAGTTCTTC.